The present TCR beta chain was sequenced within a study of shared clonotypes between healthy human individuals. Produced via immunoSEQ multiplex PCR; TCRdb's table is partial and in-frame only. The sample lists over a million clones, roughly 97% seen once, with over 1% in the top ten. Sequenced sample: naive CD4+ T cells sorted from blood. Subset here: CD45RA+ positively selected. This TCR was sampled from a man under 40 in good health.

The CDR3 region is CATSRDLAGGPEQYF. CDR3 nucleotides: TGTGCCACCAGCAGAGATCTTGCGGGAGGGCCTGAGCAGTACTTC. The chain uses TRBV15 and TRBJ2-7; 9 bases line up with TRBD2. V shed 0 bases, J shed 7 bases, and the junction held 7 bases outside the gene matches. This CDR3 is built from 15 residues. Germline V gene sequence: CDR1 LNHNV, CDR2 YYDKDF (reference sequence).